This TCR beta chain was recorded in a study of cytomegalovirus exposure and HLA in healthy donors. PCR employed 60 Vbeta and 13 Jbeta primers. This table comes from immunoSEQ multiplex PCR, and its TCRdb copy is limited to in-frame clones, with some not included. The sample contains under 200,000 clones, around 75% of which appear only once. Germline-derived CDR1 and CDR2 are SGHDT and YYEEEE. V was shortened by 4 bases and J by 3 bases, with 13 bases between the two germline ends. This CDR3 is built from 15 residues. Study conclusions and caveats: Productive rates of about 90% or about 30% were seen for most TCR beta V segments in an earlier analysis. Available immune exposure information covered CMV serostatus only.

Regarding this clone: Its matching antigen is unknown.

Specimen: PBMCs. The receptor was derived from a young woman in good health and CMV-seronegative. The chain uses TRBV5-6 and TRBJ2-2; TRBD1 might be the D (6 bases). CDR3 sequence (DNA): TGTGCCAGCAGCCTCACAGGGTTGTACACCGGGGAGCTGTTTTTT. It encodes CASSLTGLYTGELFF.